This section outlines one T cell receptor beta chain sequence together with its context. Its specific antigen is unknown. Base qualities were left out, and no much larger clone turns up one base away. The sample is drawn from a study of shared T cell receptors in the human thymus (dated by TCRdb to the early 2020s). Study-wide context: The study examined how self-reactive, shared T-cell receptor alpha chains are generated in the human thymus.

Its CDR3 holds 15 amino acids, cysteine through phenylalanine. The only DNA kept is the CDR3, 45 bases in frame from the first base. CDR1 and CDR2, looked up from the germline V gene (reference sequence), are SEHNR and FQNEAQ. V is pruned by 4 bases and J by 6 bases, leaving 10 bases of the junction without a gene match. The method behind the library was the immunoSEQ multiplex PCR assay. The source is immuneACCESS, and TCRdb retained only in-frame sequences with V and J called. Part of the clones is not carried over; for the studies checked, unresolved V genes explain less than half of this, and the remainder is unexplained. Recorded for this sample are a few hundred thousand clones; 95% of them occurred a single time. The leading ten clones occupy roughly 0.02% of the sample.

Sequences were obtained from thymocytes. The chain is encoded by TRBV7-9 joined to TRBJ2-5; 8 bases in between match TRBD1. This sequence originates from a human donor. CDR3 sequence: CASSSGQGWMKTQYF. The DNA sequence is given as TGTGCCAGCAGCTCCGGACAGGGTTGGATGAAGACCCAGTACTTC.